These 31 T cell receptor beta chains were sequenced from one sample in a study of human T cells and chemical hapten exposure. TCRdb passed the RACE reads through MiXCR, listing each CDR3 protein once. The sample consists of some 80,000 distinct CDR3 sequences, around 10% of them appearing once. Time point described: patch test 1, 2 weeks after DPC sensitization. The treatment was: therapeutic diphenylcyclopropenone sensitization with weekly scalp DPC. The sequences come from whole blood, collected in connection with sensitization to the hapten diphenylcyclopropenone (DPC). These receptors originate from a woman in her fifties or sixties with alopecia areata. Some clones in this sample may be carry-over from other donors' samples.

The table lists this clonotype with many counts. CDR3 in amino acids: CASSFGGQGFHEQYF. The CDR3 DNA is TGTGCCAGCAGCTTTGGAGGACAGGGCTTTCACGAGCAGTACTTC. The chain links TRBV7-2 to TRBJ2-7, with 8 bases that match TRBD1. This CDR3 is 15 amino acids long. The junction had 9 bases not matched to a gene; V was cut back by 3 bases and J by 5 bases. Germline V gene lookup returns CDR1 SGHTA and CDR2 FQGNSA.

This clonotype was found many times. This rearrangement joins TRBV9 to TRBJ2-1; no clear D. The CDR3 contains 15 residues. Germline V CDR1 and CDR2: SGDLS, YYNGEE. Deletions cut 3 bases from V and 9 bases from J, with 19 bases between. The CDR3 sequence is CASSAQDTSHSEQFF. As DNA, the CDR3 is TGTGCCAGCAGCGCCCAAGATACCTCTCATAGTGAGCAGTTCTTC.

This clonotype was observed many times. The rearrangement uses TRBV5-1 and TRBJ2-6; unclear D gene. The V and J ends lost 4 bases and 0 bases respectively, with 8 bases between them. The CDR3 totals 15 residues. Germline V CDR1 and CDR2: SGHRS, YFSETQ. The CDR3 spells CASSLDPSGANVLTF. DNA for the CDR3: TGCGCCAGCAGCCTCGATCCCTCTGGGGCCAACGTCCTGACTTTC.

J is TRBJ1-5 and V is TRBV20-1; 8 bases align to TRBD1. From germline, CDR1 is DFQATT and CDR2 SNEGSKA (reference sequence). The CDR3 extends over 14 amino acids. The V gene end was trimmed by 6 bases and the J gene end by 3 bases; junction bases not matched to a gene: 7. CDR3 in amino acids: CSASRQGNNQPQHF. The DNA for the CDR3 is TGCAGTGCCTCTCGACAGGGGAACAATCAGCCCCAGCATTTT.

For this clonotype: The junction does not match germline at one end; this may be a read error. The rearrangement uses TRBV12-3 or TRBV12-4 and TRBJ2-7; TRBD1 matches 7 bases. There are 11 residues in the CDR3. The CDR3 reads CASSIPGTATF. The CDR3 region has the DNA TGTGCCAGCAGCATACCCGGGACAGCCACTTTC.

The J gene is TRBJ1-5, the V gene TRBV5-1; possible D gene TRBD1, 6 bases. CDR3 length equals 15 residues. Trimming stripped 4 bases from V and 3 bases from J, with 14 bases between. Germline assignment: CDR1 SGHRS and CDR2 YFSETQ. CDR3 DNA sequence: TGCGCCAGCAGCAGGGACTCGGGGGCCAATCAGCCCCAGCATTTT. Translated: CASSRDSGANQPQHF.

The sample holds many counts of this clonotype. This sequence joins TRBV6-2 or TRBV6-3 and TRBJ2-7, with D perhaps given as TRBD1 or TRBD2 (5 bases each). The CDR3 is 14 amino acids. Deletions cut 2 bases from V and 7 bases from J, with 15 bases between. Germline CDR1 is MNHEY and CDR2 is SVGEGT. This CDR3 is CASSYDGTLKEQYF. The CDR3 nucleotides are TGTGCCAGCAGTTACGATGGGACCCTAAAGGAGCAGTACTTC.

This clonotype came up many times. This chain links TRBV7-9 with TRBJ1-1, with 12 bases identical to TRBD1. Germline assignment: CDR1 SEHNR and CDR2 FQNEAQ (reference sequence). CDR3 length: 14 residues. V lost 2 bases to trimming and J lost 10 bases; unmatched junction nucleotides: 5. CDR3 region: CASSLRDRGLRAFF. Written as DNA, the CDR3 is TGTGCCAGCAGCTTACGGGACAGGGGGCTCCGAGCTTTCTTT. Full variable domain (rest looked up from reference TRBV7-9 and TRBJ1-1): DTGVSQNPRHKITKRGQNVTFRCDPISEHNRLYWYRQTLGQGPEFLTYFQNEAQLEKSRLLSDRFSAERPKGSFSTLEIQRTEQGDSAMYLCASSLRDRGLRAFFGQGTRLTVV.

This clonotype counts as medium-sized. The V call is TRBV6-6, the J call TRBJ1-1; no firm D call. Germline V CDR1 and CDR2: MNHNY, SVGAGI (reference sequence). Trimming shortened V by 5 bases and J by 4 bases, and 14 bases separated the two germline ends. The CDR3 length is 14 residues. CDR3 protein: CASSTIWGGTEAFF. Here the CDR3 DNA reads TGTGCCAGCAGTACCATCTGGGGAGGCACTGAAGCTTTCTTT.

The chain combines TRBV28 with TRBJ1-5; 10 nucleotides match TRBD1. V trimming: 6 bases; J trimming: 6 bases; junction bases outside the gene matches: 8. The CDR3 is made up of 15 amino acids. Germline lookup yields CDR1 MDHEN and CDR2 SYDVKM. CDR3 residues: CASRGQGSVSQPQHF. The CDR3 coding sequence is TGTGCCAGCAGGGGACAGGGGAGTGTTAGTCAGCCCCAGCATTTT.

This clonotype was found many times. This chain joins TRBV6-4 and TRBJ1-2, with 8 bases aligning to TRBD1. Germline CDR1 MRHNA, CDR2 SNTAGT. The CDR3 contains 14 residues. The junction had 11 bases not matched to a gene; V was cut back by 6 bases and J by 8 bases. The DNA for the CDR3 is TGTGCCAGCAGAATTACTCAGGGGGCCGGCGGCTACACCTTC. As protein: CASRITQGAGGYTF.

This clonotype was observed a few times. The chain has TRBV11-2 and TRBJ2-1; 10 nucleotides align to TRBD2. The V and J ends lost 5 bases and 8 bases, in that order; junction bases with no gene match: 6. CDR3 size: 14 residues. Per the germline V gene, CDR1 is SGHAT and CDR2 is FQNNGV. This CDR3 reads CASSPIGTSDEQFF. The CDR3 DNA is TGTGCCAGCAGCCCGATCGGGACTAGCGATGAGCAGTTCTTC.

This clonotype was detected ten times or more. The chain has TRBV29-1 and TRBJ2-5; no definite D call. The CDR3 extends over 12 amino acids. V lost 5 bases and J lost 4, with 11 bases in between. Germline CDR1 is SQVTM and CDR2 is ANQGSEA. The CDR3 sequence is CSVLIHGETQYF. The CDR3 DNA is TGCAGCGTTCTTATACACGGAGAGACCCAGTACTTC.

In its sample, this clonotype was seen many times. This chain links TRBV7-2 with TRBJ2-3; D may be TRBD1 (6 bases). The CDR3 has 15 amino acids. Germline V gene sequence: CDR1 SGHTA, CDR2 FQGNSA. V shed 4 bases and J shed 1 base, with 12 bases lying between them. The DNA of the CDR3 is TGTGCCAGCAGCTCCCCAGGGGCAGGCACAGATACGCAGTATTTT. The encoded protein is CASSSPGAGTDTQYF.

This clonotype has a handful of counts. The chain joins TRBV29-1 to TRBJ1-1; no clear D gene. Trimming cost V 2 bases and J 1 base, with 5 bases left between them. The CDR3 is 12 residues long. Germline V gene lookup returns CDR1 SQVTM and CDR2 ANQGSEA. Written as DNA, the CDR3 is TGCAGCGTTGAAAGGGAGAACACTGAAGCTTTCTTT. This translates into CSVERENTEAFF.

Many counts were recorded for this clonotype. J is TRBJ2-1 and V is TRBV28; 13 bases match TRBD2. Trimming removed 7 bases from V and 9 bases from J; junction bases left unmatched: 9. The CDR3 loop spans 15 amino acids. CDR1 and CDR2 from the germline V gene are MDHEN and SYDVKM. Here the CDR3 DNA reads TGTGCCAGCACCGTACTAGCGGGAGGGCCAGTTGAGCAGTTCTTC. It is translated as CASTVLAGGPVEQFF. The variable domain in full, completed from reference TRBV28 and TRBJ2-1, reads DVKVTQSSRYLVKRTGEKVFLECVQDMDHENMFWYRQDPGLGLRLIYFSYDVKMKEKGDIPEGYSVSREKKERFSLILESASTNQTSMYLCASTVLAGGPVEQFFGPGTRLTVL.

The sample holds a few counts of this clonotype. The chain is built from TRBV7-9 and TRBJ2-3; D perhaps matches TRBD2 (6 bases). Germline V lookup: CDR1 SEHNR, CDR2 FQNEAQ (reference sequence). The CDR3 is 15 amino acids. Trimming stripped 3 bases from V and 1 base from J, with 11 bases between. This CDR3 reads CASSLRGDRTDTQYF. CDR3 nucleotides: TGTGCCAGCAGCTTGCGCGGGGATCGCACAGATACGCAGTATTTT.

This clonotype occurred a few times. The chain recombines TRBV20-1 with TRBJ2-1; 13 bases are shared with TRBD2. Trimming cost V 7 bases and J 5 bases; bases outside gene matches: 5. CDR1 DFQATT and CDR2 SNEGSKA come from the germline V gene (reference sequence). CDR3 length: 14 amino acids. CDR3 sequence reads: CSVPGLAGNNEQFF. The CDR3, as DNA: TGCAGTGTCCCGGGACTAGCGGGAAACAATGAGCAGTTCTTC.

In its sample, this clonotype was seen many times. This sequence joins TRBV14 and TRBJ2-7; D could derive from TRBD1 or TRBD2 (5 bases each). Germline CDR1 is SGHDN and CDR2 is FVKESK. V was clipped by 0 bases and J by 5 bases, with 14 bases between them. The CDR3 consists of 15 residues. Here the CDR3 DNA reads TGTGCCAGCAGCCAAGAAGGATTAAGAGGGGACGAGCAGTACTTC. As protein: CASSQEGLRGDEQYF.

This clonotype was picked up many times. The chain links TRBV28 to TRBJ2-3; either TRBD1 or TRBD2 may fit D (7 bases each). The V and J ends lost 7 bases and 1 base respectively, with 12 bases between them. The CDR3 has 14 residues. CDR1 MDHEN and CDR2 SYDVKM come from the germline V gene. The CDR3 coding sequence is TGTGCCAGCACCAGGGGGGGCCGCACAGATACGCAGTATTTT. This translates into CASTRGGRTDTQYF.

This clonotype was detected a few times. The genes are TRBV4-3 and TRBJ2-7, with TRBD2 matching over 8 bases. After removal of 4 bases from V and 5 bases from J, the junction contained 10 bases not matched to a gene. Germline V CDR1 and CDR2: LGHNA, YSLEER. This CDR3 is built from 15 residues. The CDR3 DNA reads TGCGCCAGCAGCCCATCCGGGAGGGGGGCCAACGAGCAGTACTTC. It encodes CASSPSGRGANEQYF.

In its sample, this clonotype was seen many times. This rearrangement joins TRBV6-2 or TRBV6-3 to TRBJ1-5; D call uncertain. This CDR3 region has 19 residues. V was pared by 2 bases and J by 5 bases, with 25 bases between. The germline gives CDR1 MNHEY, CDR2 SVGEGT. This CDR3 reads CASSYSLVSGKKADQPQHF. The CDR3 nucleotides read TGTGCCAGCAGTTACAGTCTAGTTTCGGGGAAGAAGGCAGATCAGCCCCAGCATTTT.

This clonotype showed up just a few times. The chain links TRBV5-1 to TRBJ2-7; the D is unclear. The CDR3 is made up of 13 amino acids. Trimming took 1 base from V and 0 from J, leaving 5 bases between them. Germline assignment: CDR1 SGHRS and CDR2 YFSETQ. The CDR3 bases are TGCGCCAGCAGCTTGACGAACTCCTACGAGCAGTACTTC. It encodes CASSLTNSYEQYF.

This clonotype was detected many times. The chain recombines TRBV14 with TRBJ1-1; possible D gene TRBD1, 5 bases. The CDR3 is made up of 13 amino acids. From germline, CDR1 is SGHDN and CDR2 FVKESK. Trimming shortened V by 3 bases and J by 4 bases, and 9 bases separated the two germline ends. The CDR3 bases are TGTGCCAGCAGCCAGGGGCTGCGCACTGAAGCTTTCTTT. Translation: CASSQGLRTEAFF.

The CDR3 DNA sequence: TGTGCCACCAGTGATTTTAGAGGGGGCCGGGACGAGCAGTACTTC. It specifies CATSDFRGGRDEQYF. The chain joins TRBV24-1 to TRBJ2-7; 7 bases fit TRBD1. The CDR3 is 15 amino acids. The junction had 7 bases not matched to a gene; V was cut back by 1 base and J by 5 bases. From germline, CDR1 is KGHDR and CDR2 SFDVKD.

This chain uses TRBV7-8 with TRBJ2-1, with 11 bases aligning to TRBD2. The ends lost 1 base at V and 7 bases at J; junction bases unmatched: 6. From germline, CDR1 is SGHVS and CDR2 FQNEAQ. This CDR3 region has 16 residues. CDR3: CASSLVASGGRNEQFF. CDR3 coding DNA: TGTGCCAGCAGCTTAGTGGCTAGCGGGGGGCGGAATGAGCAGTTCTTC.

This clonotype was observed a handful of times. This chain connects TRBV5-4 to TRBJ2-4; D is tentatively TRBD1 or TRBD2 (5 bases each). The CDR3 is 15 residues long. V lost 0 bases to trimming and J lost 3 bases, with 10 bases between them. CDR1 and CDR2 from the germline V gene are SGHNT and YYREEE (reference sequence). CDR3 sequence: CASSLGGVGKNIQYF. CDR3 nucleotide sequence: TGTGCCAGCAGCTTGGGAGGGGTTGGCAAAAACATTCAGTACTTC.

This clonotype occurred many times. The J gene is TRBJ1-2, the V gene TRBV6-2 or TRBV6-3; D unclear. Trimming stripped 0 bases from V and 2 bases from J, with 7 bases between. CDR1 is MNHEY, CDR2 SVGEGT, per germline. The CDR3 runs to 14 residues. CDR3 DNA sequence: TGTGCCAGCAGTTACTCGGCACAGAACTATGGCTACACCTTC. It specifies CASSYSAQNYGYTF.

This clonotype was counted only a few times. The CDR3, as DNA: TGTGCCAGCAGCTTGGTCGGGGGCAGAGCCAAAAACATTCAGTACTTC. Amino acids: CASSLVGGRAKNIQYF. V usage is TRBV5-6 and J usage is TRBJ2-4; TRBD1 or TRBD2 may be the D gene (6 bases each). This CDR3 has 16 residues. Germline CDR1 reads SGHDT; CDR2 reads YYEEEE. Between the trimmed V and J ends, which lost 0 bases and 0 bases, there was a span of 10 bases.

The table lists this clonotype with a few counts. V is TRBV30 and J is TRBJ2-1; 8 nucleotides agree with TRBD2. The CDR3 has 15 amino acids. From germline, CDR1 is GTSNPN and CDR2 SVGIG (reference sequence). With V trimmed by 1 base and J by 9 bases, 11 bases remained unmatched. Here the CDR3 DNA reads TGTGCCTGGAGTGCGGCTAGCGGGTCGAGGGGTGAGCAGTTCTTC. It specifies CAWSAASGSRGEQFF.

This clonotype occurred a few times. V gene TRBV20-1 combines with J gene TRBJ2-3, with 9 bases matching TRBD2. This CDR3 is 13 amino acids long. Germline lookup yields CDR1 DFQATT and CDR2 SNEGSKA (reference sequence). The J segment lost 5 bases and the V segment lost 5 bases, leaving 5 bases of the junction unmatched. In nucleotides, the CDR3 is TGCAGTGCTCAGCGGGAGGTTCAAGATACGCAGTATTTT. Amino acid sequence: CSAQREVQDTQYF.